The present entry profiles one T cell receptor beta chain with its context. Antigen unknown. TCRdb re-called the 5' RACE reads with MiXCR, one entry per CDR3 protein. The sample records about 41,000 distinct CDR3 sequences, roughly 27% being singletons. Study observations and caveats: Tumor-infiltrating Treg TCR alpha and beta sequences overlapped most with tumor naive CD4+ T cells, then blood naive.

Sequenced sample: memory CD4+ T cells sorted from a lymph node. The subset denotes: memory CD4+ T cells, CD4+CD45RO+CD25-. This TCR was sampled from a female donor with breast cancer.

The CDR3 is CASNSATSGGSYEQYF. CDR3 in DNA: TGTGCCAGCAACTCTGCGACTAGCGGGGGATCCTACGAGCAGTACTTC. This chain links TRBV11-1 with TRBJ2-7, with TRBD2 matching 12 bases. The CDR3 loop spans 16 amino acids. V lost 7 bases to trimming and J lost 1 base; unmatched junction nucleotides: 8. Germline V gene sequence: CDR1 SGHAT, CDR2 FQDESV (reference sequence).